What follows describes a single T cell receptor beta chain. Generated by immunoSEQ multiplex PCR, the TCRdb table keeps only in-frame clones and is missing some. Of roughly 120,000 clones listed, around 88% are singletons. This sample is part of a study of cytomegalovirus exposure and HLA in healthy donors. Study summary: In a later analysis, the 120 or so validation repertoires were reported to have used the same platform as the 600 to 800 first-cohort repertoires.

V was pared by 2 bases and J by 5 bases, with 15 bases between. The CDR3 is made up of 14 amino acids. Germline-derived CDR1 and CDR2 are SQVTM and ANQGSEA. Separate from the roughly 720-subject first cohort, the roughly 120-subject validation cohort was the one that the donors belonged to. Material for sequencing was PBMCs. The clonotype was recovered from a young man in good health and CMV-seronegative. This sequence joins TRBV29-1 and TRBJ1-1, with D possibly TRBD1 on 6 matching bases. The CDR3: CSVENRGGRTEAFF. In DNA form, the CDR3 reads TGCAGCGTTGAAAACCGTGGGGGCCGAACTGAAGCTTTCTTT.